Shown below are 28 T cell receptor beta chains from a single sample sequenced in a study of PD-1 blockade in mismatch repair-deficient tumors (dated by TCRdb to 2017 to 2019). Receptor amplification or capture employed the immunoSEQ multiplex PCR assay. Sourced from immuneACCESS, this table was stored by TCRdb with only in-frame sequences that have V and J called. A share of the clones is absent; for the studies checked, an unresolved V gene accounts for under half, and the remainder has no known explanation. The sample yields about 51,000 clones; roughly 75% were counted once. In total, the top ten clones hold 3% to 3.5% of the sample. The sample consisted of peripheral blood, taken 4 weeks after starting pembrolizumab. The receptors originated from an adult with mismatch repair-deficient cancer.

Written as DNA, the CDR3 is TGTGCCACGAGGTTGCTAGCGACCGGCTCCTACAATGAGCAGTTCTTC. The encoded protein is CATRLLATGSYNEQFF. This sequence joins TRBV15 and TRBJ2-1, with TRBD2 as a possible D gene (6 bases). Germline V gene data show CDR1 as LNHNV and CDR2 as YYDKDF (reference sequence). The CDR3 has 16 residues. The germline V and J ends were trimmed by 9 bases and 0 bases, with 18 bases remaining between them. The full variable domain, its missing parts supplied by reference TRBV15 and TRBJ2-1, is DAMVIQNPRYQVTQFGKPVTLSCSQTLNHNVMYWYQQKSSQAPKLLFHYYDKDFNNEADTPDNFQSRRPNTSFCFLDIRSPGLGDTAMYLCATRLLATGSYNEQFFGPGTRLTVL.

This rearrangement joins TRBV7-2 to TRBJ2-3; tentatively, D is TRBD2 (5 bases). This CDR3 is 14 amino acids long. V gave up 3 bases and J gave up 4 bases, with 11 bases separating them. Germline CDR1 SGHTA, CDR2 FQGNSA. In nucleotides, the CDR3 is TGTGCCAGCAGCTTGGAGGCTGCCGCAGATACGCAGTATTTT. Its protein is CASSLEAAADTQYF.

This chain connects TRBV27 to TRBJ2-7, with 10 bases fitting TRBD2. The length of the CDR3 is 15 residues. After removal of 2 bases from V and 3 bases from J, the junction contained 4 bases not matched to a gene. Germline-derived CDR1 and CDR2 are MNHEY and SMNVEV (reference sequence). The CDR3 coding sequence is TGTGCCAGCAGTTTACAGCTAGCGGGAGACTACGAGCAGTACTTC. This gives the protein CASSLQLAGDYEQYF.

This chain connects TRBV7-6 to TRBJ2-2; D gene uncertain. Germline V CDR1 and CDR2: SGHVS, FNYEAQ. V was shortened by 1 base and J by 6 bases, with 9 bases between the two germline ends. CDR3 length: 14 amino acids. The CDR3 region has the DNA TGTGCCAGCAGCTTAGTGATGGGTTCCGGGGAGCTGTTTTTT. It is translated as CASSLVMGSGELFF. Full variable domain (missing parts from reference TRBV7-6 and TRBJ2-2): GAGVSQSPRYKVTKRGQDVALRCDPISGHVSLYWYRQALGQGPEFLTYFNYEAQQDKSGLPNDRFSAERPEGSISTLTIQRTEQRDSAMYRCASSLVMGSGELFFGEGSRLTVL.

The J gene is TRBJ1-5, the V gene TRBV19, with D uncertain. Germline CDR1 LNHDA, CDR2 SQIVND (reference sequence). This CDR3 contains 13 residues. Trimming cost V 3 bases and J 3 bases, with 6 bases left between them. The CDR3, as DNA: TGTGCCAGTAGTATCAGTTACAATCAGCCCCAGCATTTT. Its protein product is CASSISYNQPQHF.

In DNA form, the CDR3 reads TGTGCCAGCAGTATAGCTATTGGCTCCTACAATGAGCAGTTCTTC. Translation gives CASSIAIGSYNEQFF. The rearrangement uses TRBV27 and TRBJ2-1; unclear D gene. V was clipped by 5 bases and J by 0 bases, with 11 bases between them. The CDR3 totals 15 residues. CDR1 and CDR2 (germline): MNHEY, SMNVEV (reference sequence).

The J gene is TRBJ2-1, the V gene TRBV7-2, with D maybe TRBD2 (6 bases). The CDR3 has 15 residues. Germline-derived CDR1 and CDR2 are SGHTA and FQGNSA. Trimming left V 3 bases short and J 1 base short, with 10 bases between. The CDR3 bases are TGTGCCAGCAGCTTGAACGCGGGGTCCTACAATGAGCAGTTCTTC. Protein: CASSLNAGSYNEQFF.

The chain employs TRBV11-3 and TRBJ1-1, with TRBD1 as a possible D gene (5 bases). Germline V lookup: CDR1 SGHNT, CDR2 YENEEA. V was pared by 3 bases and J by 1 base, with 9 bases between. CDR3 length: 14 amino acids. CDR3 region: CASSLRGSNTEAFF. CDR3 DNA sequence: TGTGCCAGCAGCTTGAGGGGTTCGAACACTGAAGCTTTCTTT. Using reference TRBV11-3 and TRBJ1-1 for the parts outside the CDR3, the full variable domain is EAGVVQSPRYKIIEKKQPVAFWCNPISGHNTLYWYLQNLGQGPELLIRYENEEAVDDSQLPKDRFSAERLKGVDSTLKIQPAELGDSAVYLCASSLRGSNTEAFFGQGTRLTVV.

V usage is TRBV5-1 and J usage is TRBJ2-3; 7 bases are shared with TRBD2. Germline V gene lookup returns CDR1 SGHRS and CDR2 YFSETQ. This CDR3 comprises 14 residues. The trim removed 6 bases at V and 6 bases at J, leaving 10 bases unmatched. CDR3: CASMWAGDSDTQYF. The CDR3, as DNA: TGCGCCAGCATGTGGGCGGGAGACTCGGATACGCAGTATTTT.

This clone was detected only a few times. The chain is built from TRBV2 and TRBJ2-7; no clear D gene. Germline CDR1 reads SNHLY; CDR2 reads FYNNEI. Trimming cost V 7 bases and J 2 bases, with 6 bases left between them. This CDR3 comprises 11 residues. CDR3 amino acids: CASTEAYEQYF. Here the CDR3 DNA reads TGTGCCAGCACCGAAGCCTACGAGCAGTACTTC.

CDR3: CASSVGPLEQFF. The CDR3 DNA reads TGTGCCAGCAGCGTAGGGCCTCTCGAGCAGTTCTTC. The chain is built from TRBV9 and TRBJ2-1; no reliable D call. Trimming removed 0 bases at V and 10 bases at J, with 8 bases between. The CDR3 has 12 residues. Germline V CDR1 and CDR2: SGDLS, YYNGEE.

The rearrangement links TRBV5-6 to TRBJ2-3, with D perhaps being TRBD1 or TRBD2 (5 bases each). The CDR3 contains 16 residues. Trimming pared 4 bases from V and 6 bases from J, leaving 21 bases between. From germline, CDR1 is SGHDT and CDR2 YYEEEE. The CDR3 DNA sequence: TGTGCCAGCAGCCTCCCGGGACCGGGTGGCCTTGATACGCAGTATTTT. Protein: CASSLPGPGGLDTQYF.

This chain links TRBV5-4 with TRBJ2-5; D is undetermined. Germline CDR1 is SGHNT and CDR2 is YYREEE (reference sequence). The CDR3 contains 15 residues. V was shortened by 4 bases and J by 1 base, with 14 bases between the two germline ends. The CDR3 region is CASSLYGYRQETQYF. The CDR3 nucleotides read TGTGCCAGCAGCCTGTATGGGTATCGCCAAGAGACCCAGTACTTC.

This rearrangement joins TRBV7-2 to TRBJ2-7; D gene unclear. Trimming cost V 7 bases and J 2 bases, with 15 bases left between them. The CDR3 spans 14 residues. The germline CDR1 and CDR2 sequences are SGHTA and FQGNSA. CDR3 residues: CASTQSWSTYEQYF. CDR3 DNA sequence: TGTGCCAGCACCCAAAGTTGGAGCACCTACGAGCAGTACTTC.

This clone is a singleton in its sample. The chain combines TRBV5-6 with TRBJ2-3; 11 bases match TRBD2. Germline V gene data show CDR1 as SGHDT and CDR2 as YYEEEE. CDR3 length: 16 residues. After removal of 4 bases from V and 0 bases from J, the junction contained 4 bases not matched to a gene. CDR3 coding DNA: TGTGCCAGCAGCCGACGACTAGCGGGAAGCACAGATACGCAGTATTTT. Residues: CASSRRLAGSTDTQYF.

This clone turned up a few times. The chain couples TRBV11-3 to TRBJ2-7; perhaps TRBD2 as D (6 bases). The CDR3 runs 16 residues. The V gene lost 0 bases and the J gene lost 3 bases, with 15 bases spanning the gap. CDR1 SGHNT and CDR2 YENEEA come from the germline V gene. In DNA, the CDR3 is TGTGCCAGCAGCTTAGAGGGGGGTCAGGGACGCTACGAGCAGTACTTC. It specifies CASSLEGGQGRYEQYF.

A few counts support this clone. The chain couples TRBV20-1 to TRBJ1-4; D call uncertain. The CDR3 extends over 11 amino acids. Per the germline V gene, CDR1 is DFQATT and CDR2 is SNEGSKA (reference sequence). Between the trimmed V and J ends, which lost 6 bases and 12 bases, there was a span of 14 bases. This chain's CDR3 is CSAFRTGELFF. In DNA, the CDR3 is TGCAGTGCCTTTCGGACTGGGGAACTGTTTTTT.

This clone has just a few counts. The CDR3 loop is CSVGENGGNEQFF. CDR3 in DNA: TGCAGCGTTGGGGAGAATGGGGGGAATGAGCAGTTCTTC. The rearrangement uses TRBV29-1 and TRBJ2-1, with a possible D match to TRBD2 (6 bases). Trimming removed 4 bases from V and 7 bases from J, with 14 bases in between. The CDR3 is made up of 13 amino acids. CDR1 and CDR2 from the germline V gene are SQVTM and ANQGSEA.

The chain combines TRBV9 with TRBJ1-5; TRBD1 might be the D (5 bases). Deletions cut 3 bases from V and 4 bases from J, with 14 bases between. In germline, CDR1 is SGDLS, CDR2 YYNGEE. The CDR3 covers 15 residues. Here the CDR3 DNA reads TGTGCCAGCAGCGAGAGGGATGGGGGGAATCAGCCCCAGCATTTT. This translates into CASSERDGGNQPQHF. Based on the CDR3 plus reference TRBV9 and TRBJ1-5, the full variable domain is DSGVTQTPKHLITATGQRVTLRCSPRSGDLSVYWYQQSLDQGLQFLIQYYNGEERAKGNILERFSAQQFPDLHSELNLSSLELGDSALYFCASSERDGGNQPQHFGDGTRLSIL.

This clone has a handful of counts. The chain joins TRBV30 to TRBJ2-3, with D perhaps matching TRBD1 or TRBD2 (6 bases each). The germline V gene has CDR1 GTSNPN and CDR2 SVGIG (reference sequence). The CDR3 contains 18 residues. V gave up 0 bases and J gave up 0 bases, with 19 bases separating them. The CDR3 is CAWSVRGAMRLSTDTQYF. The CDR3 DNA sequence: TGTGCCTGGAGTGTAAGGGGGGCTATGCGTCTGAGCACAGATACGCAGTATTTT.

The chain couples TRBV7-3 to TRBJ1-2; TRBD1 might be the D (6 bases). The germline V and J ends were trimmed by 2 bases and 2 bases, with 6 bases remaining between them. This CDR3 has 13 amino acids. Germline V CDR1 and CDR2: SGHTA, FQGTGA. The CDR3 here is CASSLGQNYGYTF. The CDR3 coding sequence is TGTGCCAGCAGCTTAGGACAGAACTATGGCTACACCTTC.

The gene calls are TRBV7-3 and TRBJ2-1, with 15 bases lining up with TRBD2. V shed 5 bases, J shed 1 base, and the junction held 9 bases outside the gene matches. The CDR3 length is 19 residues. The germline gives CDR1 SGHTA, CDR2 FQGTGA. CDR3 bases: TGTGCCAGCAGCCGAAGAGGACTAGCGGGAGGGATTTCCTACAATGAGCAGTTCTTC. Its protein is CASSRRGLAGGISYNEQFF.

This clone was seen only a few times. The gene calls are TRBV29-1 and TRBJ2-4, with D possibly matching TRBD1 (6 bases). Germline V lookup: CDR1 SQVTM, CDR2 ANQGSEA. There are 13 residues in the CDR3. V gave up 4 bases and J gave up 9 bases, with 16 bases separating them. CDR3 in amino acids: CSVAIGQQTIQYF. In DNA form, the CDR3 reads TGCAGCGTTGCCATTGGACAGCAGACCATTCAGTACTTC.

This sequence joins TRBV5-5 and TRBJ2-6; D call uncertain. The CDR3 is made up of 19 amino acids. CDR1 SGHKS and CDR2 YYEKEE come from the germline V gene (reference sequence). The ends were cut back, 1 base at V and 0 bases at J, with 17 bases in the middle. As DNA, the CDR3 is TGTGCCAGCAGCTTGCAGCCACTAACCCTCTTCTCTGGGGCCAACGTCCTGACTTTC. Translated, it gives CASSLQPLTLFSGANVLTF.

This chain connects TRBV15 to TRBJ2-7, with D perhaps matching TRBD2 (7 bases). Trimming stripped 3 bases from V and 2 bases from J, with 14 bases between. The germline V gene encodes CDR1 LNHNV and CDR2 YYDKDF (reference sequence). This CDR3 region has 15 residues. The DNA for the CDR3 is TGTGCCACCAGCAGGGGGGGGACATTCACCTACGAGCAGTACTTC. Translation: CATSRGGTFTYEQYF.

The rearrangement joins TRBV9 to TRBJ2-2; tentatively, D is TRBD2 (5 bases). Germline loops: CDR1 SGDLS, CDR2 YYNGEE. This CDR3 contains 14 residues. V was cut by 5 bases and J by 7 bases, with 15 bases left in between. CDR3 in amino acids: CASSRHGELGELFF. The CDR3 DNA reads TGTGCCAGCAGTAGGCACGGGGAACTCGGGGAGCTGTTTTTT.

CDR3 sequence (DNA): TGTGCCAGCAGTGAAACGGTGAACACTGAAGCTTTCTTT. Amino acids: CASSETVNTEAFF. The J gene is TRBJ1-1, the V gene TRBV2; D is uncertain. CDR1 and CDR2 (germline): SNHLY, FYNNEI. Trimming removed 2 bases at V and 0 bases at J, with 4 bases between. The CDR3 consists of 13 residues. The full variable domain, its missing parts supplied by reference TRBV2 and TRBJ1-1, is EPEVTQTPSHQVTQMGQEVILRCVPISNHLYFYWYRQILGQKVEFLVSFYNNEISEKSEIFDDQFSVERPDGSNFTLKIRSTKLEDSAMYFCASSETVNTEAFFGQGTRLTVV.

The V gene is TRBV29-1, the J gene TRBJ2-7; 10 bases line up with TRBD1. V lost 7 bases to trimming and J lost 6 bases; unmatched junction nucleotides: 9. The V gene's germline CDR1 is SQVTM and CDR2 ANQGSEA. This CDR3 comprises 13 residues. The CDR3 sequence is CSAGTGAPPEQYF. The CDR3 region has the DNA TGCAGCGCCGGGACAGGGGCACCCCCCGAGCAGTACTTC.